The 8 T cell receptor beta chains in this list originate from one sample, sequenced in a study of shared clonotypes between healthy human individuals (dated by TCRdb to the early 2020s). Receptor libraries were prepared by the immunoSEQ multiplex PCR assay. Imported from immuneACCESS, the table was reduced by TCRdb to in-frame sequences with V and J called. These copies leave out some clones; in studies compared against another copy, an unresolved V gene accounts for under half, and the cause of the remainder is not known. The sample records some 300,000 clones, roughly 70% of which are singletons. The ten largest clones take up 8% to 13% of the sample. Sequencing input: memory CD4+ T cells sorted from blood. What this sample's cell subset or site label stands for: CD45RA-negative fraction. These receptors originate from a man aged 25-45 years in good health.

V and J are TRBV7-9 and TRBJ2-2; a possible D gene is TRBD1 (6 bases). Looked up from germline, CDR1 is SEHNR and CDR2 is FQNEAQ (reference sequence). The CDR3 length is 13 residues. V was clipped by 4 bases and J by 5 bases, with 8 bases between them. This CDR3 is CASSSQGTGELFF. DNA for the CDR3: TGTGCCAGCAGCTCACAGGGAACCGGGGAGCTGTTTTTT.

The rearrangement links TRBV7-8 to TRBJ2-5; possible D gene TRBD1, 5 bases. From germline, CDR1 is SGHVS and CDR2 FQNEAQ. Trimming stripped 1 base from V and 2 bases from J, with 11 bases between. The length of the CDR3 is 15 residues. The CDR3 region has the DNA TGTGCCAGCAGCTTAGGCGGACAAGCTCAAGAGACCCAGTACTTC. Amino acid sequence: CASSLGGQAQETQYF.

The V and J genes are TRBV11-3 and TRBJ2-7, with 9 nucleotides matching TRBD1. Germline loops: CDR1 SGHNT, CDR2 YENEEA. The CDR3 length is 14 residues. V trimming: 5 bases; J trimming: 2 bases; junction bases outside the gene matches: 4. The CDR3 DNA reads as TGTGCCAGCAGCCTCGGACAGGGGACCTACGAGCAGTACTTC. This gives the protein CASSLGQGTYEQYF.

The J gene is TRBJ2-2, the V gene TRBV2; D remains ambiguous. The CDR3 is 14 amino acids. Germline-derived CDR1 and CDR2 are SNHLY and FYNNEI. The V gene lost 2 bases and the J gene lost 3 bases, with 7 bases spanning the gap. CDR3 coding DNA: TGTGCCAGCAGTGAAATTGGGGACACCGGGGAGCTGTTTTTT. It yields the protein CASSEIGDTGELFF.

The V call is TRBV5-4, the J call TRBJ2-2; 9 bases align to TRBD2. This CDR3 spans 16 amino acids. Trimming at V came to 4 bases and at J to 5 bases, leaving 9 bases not matched to a gene. Per germline, CDR1 SGHNT and CDR2 YYREEE (reference sequence). CDR3 amino acids: CASSHGASGTTGELFF. CDR3 nucleotides: TGTGCCAGCAGCCATGGGGCTAGCGGGACAACCGGGGAGCTGTTTTTT.

V gene TRBV7-3 combines with J gene TRBJ2-3, with D uncertain. This CDR3 has 13 residues. V lost 4 bases and J lost 3, with 8 bases in between. Germline V gene lookup returns CDR1 SGHTA and CDR2 FQGTGA. The CDR3 sequence is CASSSGPTDTQYF. The CDR3 region has the DNA TGTGCCAGCAGCTCTGGGCCAACAGATACGCAGTATTTT.

This chain uses TRBV14 with TRBJ1-2; D remains unclear. V lost 5 bases and J lost 8, with 15 bases in between. In germline, CDR1 is SGHDN, CDR2 FVKESK. The CDR3 has 13 residues. CDR3 nucleotide sequence: TGTGCCAGCAGCGCCCAGACCGCCGGGGGCTACACCTTC. It yields the protein CASSAQTAGGYTF.

The rearrangement links TRBV21-1 to TRBJ2-7; the tabulated D call, TRBD1, remains unverified against the DNA. TRBV21-1 is a known pseudogene. The CDR3 length is 15 residues. For the CDR3, the DNA is TGTGCCAGTTCCCCCAGCAGGAACCCCTCCTACGAGCAGTACTTC. Protein: CASSPSRNPSYEQYF.